The rows below give T cell receptor beta chains drawn from one sample of a study of blood T cell repertoires in COVID-19. Generated by immunoSEQ multiplex PCR, the TCRdb table keeps only in-frame clones and is missing some. The table shows tens of thousands of clones, with around 80% occurring only once. Material: peripheral blood. The receptors stem from a man over 45 with COVID-19, enrolled during active disease. The CDR3 runs from the conserved cysteine through the conserved F or W. Each record gives: CDR3 protein, CDR3 DNA, V gene, clone size, J gene, D gene. D genes are given only for firm matches. The size entry is marked missing in some rows and otherwise reads once, few, many or a size class.

CDR3: CASSTTSGGDLETQYF
DNA: TGCGCCAGCAGCACGACTAGCGGGGGGGATTTAGAGACCCAGTACTTC
V: TRBV5-1
size: NA
J: TRBJ2-5
D: TRBD2

CDR3: CASSSTSSYNEQFF
DNA: TGTGCCAGCAGCTCGACTAGCTCCTACAATGAGCAGTTCTTC
V: TRBV7-9
size: NA
J: TRBJ2-1
D: NA

CDR3: CASSLGGQEQFF
DNA: TGTGCCAGCAGCTTAGGGGGACAAGAGCAGTTCTTC
V: TRBV7-3
size: NA
J: TRBJ2-1
D: NA

CDR3: CASSLRFDNEQFF
DNA: TGTGCCAGCAGCTTGCGTTTCGACAATGAGCAGTTCTTC
V: TRBV5-4
size: NA
J: TRBJ2-1
D: NA

CDR3: CASSQTGQVDTEAFF
DNA: TGTGCCAGCAGCCAAACGGGACAGGTTGACACTGAAGCTTTCTTT
V: TRBV4-2
size: NA
J: TRBJ1-1
D: TRBD1

CDR3: CASSPGLAGVNEQFF
DNA: TGTGCCAGCAGCCCAGGACTAGCGGGGGTCAATGAGCAGTTCTTC
V: TRBV7-2
size: NA
J: TRBJ2-1
D: TRBD2

CDR3: CASAGDRMFQPQHF
DNA: TGTGCCAGCGCTGGGGACAGGATGTTTCAGCCCCAGCATTTT
V: TRBV2
size: NA
J: TRBJ1-5
D: TRBD1

CDR3: CASTSVGRNSPLHF
DNA: TGTGCCAGCACCTCGGTGGGGAGGAACTCACCCCTCCACTTT
V: TRBV27
size: NA
J: TRBJ1-6
D: NA

CDR3: CASSLDGTSGSYEQYF
DNA: TGTGCCAGCAGCTTAGACGGGACTAGCGGTTCCTACGAGCAGTACTTC
V: TRBV7-6
size: NA
J: TRBJ2-7
D: TRBD2

CDR3: CAWSWGGKETQYF
DNA: TGTGCCTGGAGTTGGGGGGGCAAAGAGACCCAGTACTTC
V: TRBV30
size: once
J: TRBJ2-5
D: NA

CDR3: CASNYIPDGTGLSPLHF
DNA: TGTGCCAGCAATTACATTCCGGATGGGACAGGGCTTTCACCCCTCCACTTT
V: TRBV27
size: NA
J: TRBJ1-6
D: TRBD1

CDR3: CASRLTSGGAGETQYF
DNA: TGTGCCAGCAGACTGACTAGCGGGGGGGCCGGAGAGACCCAGTACTTC
V: TRBV3-1/TRBV3-2
size: NA
J: TRBJ2-5
D: TRBD2

CDR3: CASSYGGQGAYSNQPQHF
DNA: TGTGCCAGCAGTTACGGGGGACAGGGGGCTTATAGCAATCAGCCCCAGCATTTT
V: TRBV6-2/TRBV6-3
size: NA
J: TRBJ1-5
D: TRBD1

CDR3: CAIRDTGSGANVLTF
DNA: TGTGCCATCAGAGATACAGGGAGTGGGGCCAACGTCCTGACTTTC
V: TRBV10-3
size: NA
J: TRBJ2-6
D: NA

CDR3: CASSKTGSGELFF
DNA: TGTGCCAGTAGTAAAACAGGGTCTGGGGAGCTGTTTTTT
V: TRBV19
size: NA
J: TRBJ2-2
D: NA

CDR3: CASSLGQEVSEAFF
DNA: TGCGCCAGCAGCTTGGGACAGGAGGTCTCGGAAGCTTTCTTT
V: TRBV5-1
size: NA
J: TRBJ1-1
D: NA

CDR3: CASSHGGNSNQPQHF
DNA: TGTGCCAGCAGCCACGGAGGGAATAGCAATCAGCCCCAGCATTTT
V: TRBV6-5
size: NA
J: TRBJ1-5
D: NA

CDR3: CASTEQRRGNTIYF
DNA: TGTGCAAGCACAGAGCAGCGGAGGGGAAACACCATATATTTT
V: TRBV2
size: NA
J: TRBJ1-3
D: NA

CDR3: CAISESARGQETQYF
DNA: TGTGCCATCAGTGAGTCCGCCAGGGGGCAAGAGACCCAGTACTTC
V: TRBV10-3
size: NA
J: TRBJ2-5
D: TRBD1

CDR3: CASSVGSGGPNTGELFF
DNA: TGTGCCAGCAGCGTAGGTAGCGGGGGGCCGAACACCGGGGAGCTGTTTTTT
V: TRBV9
size: NA
J: TRBJ2-2
D: TRBD2

CDR3: CAWRTGGANPYEQYF
DNA: TGTGCCTGGAGGACTGGCGGGGCCAATCCCTACGAGCAGTACTTC
V: TRBV30
size: few
J: TRBJ2-7
D: NA

CDR3: CASSFERDNQPQHF
DNA: TGTGCCAGCTCATTCGAGCGGGACAATCAGCCCCAGCATTTT
V: TRBV18
size: NA
J: TRBJ1-5
D: NA

CDR3: CASSEGLAGGTDTQYF
DNA: TGTGCCAGCAGTGAAGGGCTAGCGGGGGGGACAGATACGCAGTATTTT
V: TRBV6-1
size: once
J: TRBJ2-3
D: TRBD2

CDR3: CASSLFQGAHNTEAFF
DNA: TGTGCCAGCAGCTTATTCCAGGGGGCCCATAACACTGAAGCTTTCTTT
V: TRBV7-8
size: NA
J: TRBJ1-1
D: TRBD1

CDR3: CASSQEHPGQGPGELFF
DNA: TGTGCCAGCAGCCAAGAGCACCCGGGACAGGGACCCGGGGAGCTGTTTTTT
V: TRBV4-2
size: NA
J: TRBJ2-2
D: TRBD1

CDR3: CASSMARVENTIYF
DNA: TGTGCCAGTAGTATGGCCAGGGTTGAAAACACCATATATTTT
V: TRBV19
size: NA
J: TRBJ1-3
D: NA

CDR3: CASSQPDRGSINSPLHF
DNA: TGCGCCAGCAGCCAGCCAGACAGGGGGAGTATTAATTCACCCCTCCACTTT
V: TRBV4-1
size: once
J: TRBJ1-6
D: TRBD1

CDR3: CASSEQNEQFF
DNA: TGTGCCAGCAGTGAACAGAATGAGCAGTTCTTC
V: TRBV6-1
size: NA
J: TRBJ2-1
D: NA

CDR3: CASRRLSMKIYYYNSPLHF
DNA: TGTGCCAGCAGACGCCTCAGCATGAAGATCTACTATTATAATTCACCCCTCCACTTT
V: TRBV9
size: few
J: TRBJ1-6
D: NA

CDR3: CASSYSAEERSSYNSPLHF
DNA: TGTGCCAGCAGTTACTCGGCAGAGGAACGGAGCTCCTATAATTCACCCCTCCACTTT
V: TRBV6-2/TRBV6-3
size: NA
J: TRBJ1-6
D: NA

CDR3: CASRIAGGPDDEQFF
DNA: TGTGCCAGCAGGATAGCGGGGGGGCCTGACGATGAGCAGTTCTTC
V: TRBV4-2
size: NA
J: TRBJ2-1
D: TRBD2

CDR3: CASSPGQGVSYEQYF
DNA: TGTGCCAGCAGCCCCGGACAGGGGGTCTCCTACGAGCAGTACTTC
V: TRBV6-6
size: NA
J: TRBJ2-7
D: TRBD1

CDR3: CASSYSPGNTNGYTF
DNA: TGTGCCAGCAGTTACTCACCCGGGAATACTAATGGCTACACCTTC
V: TRBV6-2/TRBV6-3
size: NA
J: TRBJ1-2
D: NA

CDR3: CASSVETGGSGYGYTF
DNA: TGTGCCAGCAGTGTGGAGACAGGGGGTAGTGGCTATGGCTACACCTTC
V: TRBV6-1
size: NA
J: TRBJ1-2
D: TRBD1

CDR3: CASSLASTSGGSGETQYF
DNA: TGTGCCAGCAGCTTAGCGAGCACTAGCGGGGGGTCAGGGGAGACCCAGTACTTC
V: TRBV7-8
size: once
J: TRBJ2-5
D: TRBD2

CDR3: CASSQAEEQYF
DNA: TGTGCCAGCAGCCAAGCCGAGGAGCAGTACTTC
V: TRBV14
size: NA
J: TRBJ2-7
D: NA

CDR3: CASTSAERHNEQFF
DNA: TGTGCCAGCACTTCGGCAGAGCGCCACAATGAGCAGTTCTTC
V: TRBV6-5
size: NA
J: TRBJ2-1
D: NA

CDR3: CASSLGGSYNSPLHF
DNA: TGTGCCAGCAGTTTGGGGGGCTCCTATAATTCACCCCTCCACTTT
V: TRBV28
size: NA
J: TRBJ1-6
D: NA

CDR3: CASSLALFGKNIQYF
DNA: TGTGCCAGCTCACTAGCCCTGTTTGGCAAAAACATTCAGTACTTC
V: TRBV18
size: NA
J: TRBJ2-4
D: NA

CDR3: CASSALTGAYNEQFF
DNA: TGTGCCAGCAGCGCATTGACAGGGGCCTACAATGAGCAGTTCTTC
V: TRBV6-4
size: NA
J: TRBJ2-1
D: TRBD1

CDR3: CASSLVWANEAFF
DNA: TGTGCCAGCAGCTTAGTTTGGGCTAACGAAGCTTTCTTT
V: TRBV7-2
size: NA
J: TRBJ1-1
D: NA

CDR3: CSVEGMDRENYGYTF
DNA: TGCAGCGTTGAAGGGATGGACAGGGAGAACTATGGCTACACCTTC
V: TRBV29-1
size: NA
J: TRBJ1-2
D: TRBD1

CDR3: CASTTSGGGTDTQYF
DNA: TGTGCCAGCACCACTAGCGGGGGTGGCACAGATACGCAGTATTTT
V: TRBV2
size: NA
J: TRBJ2-3
D: TRBD2

CDR3: CASSPEGQRHSPLHF
DNA: TGTGCCAGCAGCCCAGAGGGACAGAGACATTCACCCCTCCACTTT
V: TRBV9
size: NA
J: TRBJ1-6
D: TRBD1

CDR3: CASSSSRDRGGHEQYF
DNA: TGTGCCAGCAGCTCGTCCCGGGACAGGGGGGGCCACGAGCAGTACTTC
V: TRBV7-9
size: NA
J: TRBJ2-7
D: TRBD1

CDR3: CSDRQGYSSYNEQFF
DNA: TGCAGCGATAGACAGGGGTACAGCTCCTACAATGAGCAGTTCTTC
V: TRBV29-1
size: NA
J: TRBJ2-1
D: TRBD1

CDR3: CASSLTGKGGYTF
DNA: TGTGCCAGCAGCTTGACAGGGAAGGGAGGCTACACCTTC
V: TRBV5-4
size: NA
J: TRBJ1-2
D: NA

CDR3: CATSDTGTSGEGEQFF
DNA: TGTGCCACCAGTGACACCGGGACTAGCGGGGAGGGTGAGCAGTTCTTC
V: TRBV24-1
size: once
J: TRBJ2-1
D: TRBD2

CDR3: CASSLEQGSYGYTF
DNA: TGCGCCAGCAGCTTGGAACAGGGATCCTATGGCTACACCTTC
V: TRBV5-1
size: NA
J: TRBJ1-2
D: NA

CDR3: CASSLTSLTGREKELFF
DNA: TGCGCCAGCAGCTTAACGTCCTTAACAGGGCGGGAGAAGGAGCTGTTTTTT
V: TRBV5-1
size: few
J: TRBJ2-2
D: NA

CDR3: CASSLLPGYNQPQHF
DNA: TGCGCCAGCAGCTTGCTCCCAGGGTACAATCAGCCCCAGCATTTT
V: TRBV5-1
size: NA
J: TRBJ1-5
D: NA

CDR3: CASSRNVLNNRVICTF
DNA: TGCGCCAGCAGCCGAAACGTCCTTAACAACAGGGTTATTTGCACCTTC
V: TRBV4-1
size: NA
J: TRBJ1-2
D: NA

CDR3: CASSGERGGYEQYF
DNA: TGTGCCAGCAGTGGGGAGAGAGGGGGCTACGAGCAGTACTTC
V: TRBV9
size: NA
J: TRBJ2-7
D: NA

CDR3: CASSFQGGSGETQYF
DNA: TGTGCCAGCAGCTTCCAGGGGGGCTCAGGAGAGACCCAGTACTTC
V: TRBV7-3
size: NA
J: TRBJ2-5
D: NA

CDR3: CASSTRLISGNTIYF
DNA: TGTGCCAGTAGTACCCGACTGATCTCTGGAAACACCATATATTTT
V: TRBV19
size: NA
J: TRBJ1-3
D: NA